This record looks at one T cell receptor (beta chain) sequence and its context. Its antigen is not known. This sample was taken from a study of beta chain features in type 1 diabetes. Study conclusions and caveats: Researchers reported that naive, central memory and Treg TCRB repertoires appeared more similar in patients than in healthy donors. In patients and controls equally, PCR might favor templates that are shorter. Moderately but significantly shorter TCRB CDR3s were found in Type 1 diabetes patients in all four CD4+ subsets.

Germline CDR1 and CDR2: SGHNT and YYREEE (reference sequence). Trimming removed 6 bases from V and 3 bases from J; junction bases left unmatched: 7. The CDR3 has 14 residues. All of the isolated RNA was reverse transcribed, so expressed TCRB transcripts were sequenced. TCRdb's table, derived via immunoSEQ multiplex PCR, lists solely in-frame clones and lacks some. The sample holds 240,000 or so clones, roughly 14% seen once. Sampling consisted of one heparinised blood draw per donor, averaging approximately 120 mL. By way of CD45RO/CCR7/CD25/CD127/CD95/CD27, the CD4+ regulatory, stem cell-like memory, central memory and naive cells were sorted.

The sample was naive CD4+ T cells from blood. V usage is TRBV5-4 and J usage is TRBJ2-5; TRBD2 matches at 8 bases. The source is a man aged 25-45 years with type 1 diabetes. The CDR3 here is CASTRGGDKETQYF. DNA of the CDR3: TGTGCCAGCACCCGGGGGGGGGACAAAGAGACCCAGTACTTC.